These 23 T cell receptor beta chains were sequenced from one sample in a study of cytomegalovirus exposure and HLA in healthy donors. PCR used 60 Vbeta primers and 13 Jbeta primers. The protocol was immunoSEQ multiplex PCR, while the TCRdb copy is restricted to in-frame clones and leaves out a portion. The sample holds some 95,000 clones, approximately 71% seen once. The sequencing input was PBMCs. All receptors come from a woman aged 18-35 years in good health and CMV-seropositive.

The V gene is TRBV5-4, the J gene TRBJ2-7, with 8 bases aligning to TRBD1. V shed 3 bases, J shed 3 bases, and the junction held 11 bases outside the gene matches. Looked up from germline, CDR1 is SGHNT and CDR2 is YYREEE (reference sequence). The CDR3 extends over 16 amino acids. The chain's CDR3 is CASSYRQGIARYEQYF. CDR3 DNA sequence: TGTGCCAGCAGCTACCGACAGGGGATAGCACGCTACGAGCAGTACTTC.

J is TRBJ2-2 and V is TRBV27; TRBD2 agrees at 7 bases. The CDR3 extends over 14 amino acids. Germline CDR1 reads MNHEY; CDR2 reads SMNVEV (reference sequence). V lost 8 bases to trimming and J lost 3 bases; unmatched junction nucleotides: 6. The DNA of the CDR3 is TGTGCCAGCCATCGAGGGAGGGACACCGGGGAGCTGTTTTTT. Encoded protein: CASHRGRDTGELFF.

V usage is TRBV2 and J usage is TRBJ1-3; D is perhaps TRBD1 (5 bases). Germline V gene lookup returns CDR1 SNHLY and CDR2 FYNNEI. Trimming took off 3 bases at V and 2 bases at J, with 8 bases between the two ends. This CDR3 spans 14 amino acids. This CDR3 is CASSDSGPGNTIYF. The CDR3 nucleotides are TGTGCCAGCAGTGACTCAGGGCCTGGAAACACCATATATTTT. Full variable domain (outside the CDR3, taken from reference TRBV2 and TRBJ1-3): EPEVTQTPSHQVTQMGQEVILRCVPISNHLYFYWYRQILGQKVEFLVSFYNNEISEKSEIFDDQFSVERPDGSNFTLKIRSTKLEDSAMYFCASSDSGPGNTIYFGEGSWLTVV.

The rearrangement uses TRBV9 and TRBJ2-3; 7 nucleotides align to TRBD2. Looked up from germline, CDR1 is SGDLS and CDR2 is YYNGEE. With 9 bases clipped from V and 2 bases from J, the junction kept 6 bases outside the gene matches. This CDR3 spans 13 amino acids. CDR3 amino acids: CATSRDYTDTQYF. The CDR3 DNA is TGTGCCACCTCCCGGGACTACACAGATACGCAGTATTTT.

This CDR3 reads CASSNSGGAIHEQFF. The CDR3 DNA reads TGTGCCAGCAGTAACAGCGGGGGGGCCATCCATGAGCAGTTCTTC. This chain uses TRBV7-9 with TRBJ2-1; 10 bases agree with TRBD2. Germline V gene lookup returns CDR1 SEHNR and CDR2 FQNEAQ (reference sequence). J gave up 8 bases and V 6 bases, and 10 bases lay outside the gene matches. This CDR3 region has 15 residues. Full variable domain (rest looked up from reference TRBV7-9 and TRBJ2-1): DTGVSQNPRHKITKRGQNVTFRCDPISEHNRLYWYRQTLGQGPEFLTYFQNEAQLEKSRLLSDRFSAERPKGSFSTLEIQRTEQGDSAMYLCASSNSGGAIHEQFFGPGTRLTVL.

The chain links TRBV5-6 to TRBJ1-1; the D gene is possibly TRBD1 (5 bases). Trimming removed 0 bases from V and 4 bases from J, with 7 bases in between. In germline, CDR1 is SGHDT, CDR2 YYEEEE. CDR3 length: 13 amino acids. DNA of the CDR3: TGTGCCAGCAGCTTGGGGGGGGGCACTGAAGCTTTCTTT. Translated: CASSLGGGTEAFF.

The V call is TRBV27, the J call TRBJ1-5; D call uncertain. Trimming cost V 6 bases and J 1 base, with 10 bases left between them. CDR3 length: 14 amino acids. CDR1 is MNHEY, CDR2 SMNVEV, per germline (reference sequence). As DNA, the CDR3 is TGTGCCAGCAGCCCTTCCAGAAGCAATCAGCCCCAGCATTTT. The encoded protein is CASSPSRSNQPQHF.

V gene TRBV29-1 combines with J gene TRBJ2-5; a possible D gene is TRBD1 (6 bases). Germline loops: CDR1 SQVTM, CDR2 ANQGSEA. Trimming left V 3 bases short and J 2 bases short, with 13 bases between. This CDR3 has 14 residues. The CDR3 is CSVEPDGQQETQYF. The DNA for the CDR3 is TGCAGCGTTGAGCCAGATGGACAGCAAGAGACCCAGTACTTC.

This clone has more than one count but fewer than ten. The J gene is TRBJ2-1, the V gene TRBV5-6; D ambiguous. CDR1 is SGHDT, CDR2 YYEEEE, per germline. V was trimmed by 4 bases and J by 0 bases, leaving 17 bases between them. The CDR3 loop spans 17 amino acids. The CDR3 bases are TGTGCCAGCAGCATCGTGACGCTGACGGGCTCCTACAATGAGCAGTTCTTC. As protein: CASSIVTLTGSYNEQFF.

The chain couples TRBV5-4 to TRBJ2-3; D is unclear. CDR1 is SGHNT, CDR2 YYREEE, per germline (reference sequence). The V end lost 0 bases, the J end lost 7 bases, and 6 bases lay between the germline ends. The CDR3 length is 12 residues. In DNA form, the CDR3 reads TGTGCCAGCAGCTTGGATGCTAATACGCAGTATTTT. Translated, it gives CASSLDANTQYF. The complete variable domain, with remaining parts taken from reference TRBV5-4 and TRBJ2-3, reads ETGVTQSPTHLIKTRGQQVTLRCSSQSGHNTVSWYQQALGQGPQFIFQYYREEENGRGNFPPRFSGLQFPNYSSELNVNALELDDSALYLCASSLDANTQYFGPGTRLTVL.

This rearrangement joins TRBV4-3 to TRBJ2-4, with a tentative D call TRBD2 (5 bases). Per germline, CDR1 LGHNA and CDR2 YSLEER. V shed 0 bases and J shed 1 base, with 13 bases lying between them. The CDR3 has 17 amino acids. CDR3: CASSQEGAATAKNIQYF. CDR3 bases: TGCGCCAGCAGCCAAGAGGGAGCGGCGACGGCCAAAAACATTCAGTACTTC.

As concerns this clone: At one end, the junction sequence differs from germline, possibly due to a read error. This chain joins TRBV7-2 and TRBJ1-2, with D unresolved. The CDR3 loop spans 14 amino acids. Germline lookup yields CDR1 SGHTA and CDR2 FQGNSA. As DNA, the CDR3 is TGTGCCGGCAGCTTGGTAACAGCTAACTATGGCTACACCTTC. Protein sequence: CAGSLVTANYGYTF.

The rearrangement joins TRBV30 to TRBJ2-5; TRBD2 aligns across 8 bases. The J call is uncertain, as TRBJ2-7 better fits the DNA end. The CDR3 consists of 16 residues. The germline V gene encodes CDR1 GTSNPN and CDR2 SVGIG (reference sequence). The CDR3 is CAWSVVLAGGPYEQYF. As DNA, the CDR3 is TGTGCCTGGAGTGTAGTTTTGGCGGGGGGCCCCTACGAGCAGTACTTC.

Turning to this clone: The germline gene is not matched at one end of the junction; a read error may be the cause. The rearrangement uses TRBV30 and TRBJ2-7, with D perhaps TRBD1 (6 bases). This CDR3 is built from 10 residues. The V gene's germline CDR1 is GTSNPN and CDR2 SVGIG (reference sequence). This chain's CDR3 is CAWSSGQLNF. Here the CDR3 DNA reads TGTGCCTGGAGCAGCGGACAGCTGAACTTC.

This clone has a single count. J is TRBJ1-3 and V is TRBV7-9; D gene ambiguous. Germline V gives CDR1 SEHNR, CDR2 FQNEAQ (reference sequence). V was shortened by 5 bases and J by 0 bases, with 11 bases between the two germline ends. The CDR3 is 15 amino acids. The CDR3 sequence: CASSPAGNSGNTIYF. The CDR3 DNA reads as TGTGCCAGCAGCCCAGCGGGGAACTCTGGAAACACCATATATTTT.

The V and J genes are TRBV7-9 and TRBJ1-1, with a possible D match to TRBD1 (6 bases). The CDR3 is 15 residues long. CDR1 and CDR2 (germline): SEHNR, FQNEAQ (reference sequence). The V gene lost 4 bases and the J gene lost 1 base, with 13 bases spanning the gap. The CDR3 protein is CASSWYRESNTEAFF. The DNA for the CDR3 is TGTGCCAGCAGCTGGTACAGGGAGTCGAACACTGAAGCTTTCTTT.

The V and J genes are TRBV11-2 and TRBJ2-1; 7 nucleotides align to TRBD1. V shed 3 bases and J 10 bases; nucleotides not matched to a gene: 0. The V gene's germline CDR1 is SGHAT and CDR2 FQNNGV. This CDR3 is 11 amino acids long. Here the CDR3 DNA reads TGTGCCAGCAGCTTGGGACAGGAGCAGTTCTTC. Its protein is CASSLGQEQFF.

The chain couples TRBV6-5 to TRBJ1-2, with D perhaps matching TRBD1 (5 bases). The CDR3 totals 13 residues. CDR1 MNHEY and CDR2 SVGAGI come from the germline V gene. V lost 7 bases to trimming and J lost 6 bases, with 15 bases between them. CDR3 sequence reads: CASMGPIRDGYTF. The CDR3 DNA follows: TGTGCCAGCATGGGGCCCATACGGGATGGCTACACCTTC.

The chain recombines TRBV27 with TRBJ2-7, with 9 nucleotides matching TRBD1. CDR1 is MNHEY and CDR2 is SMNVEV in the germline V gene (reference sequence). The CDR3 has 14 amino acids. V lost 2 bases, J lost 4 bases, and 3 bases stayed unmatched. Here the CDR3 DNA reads TGTGCCAGCAGTTTAGGGACAGGGAAATACGAGCAGTACTTC. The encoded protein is CASSLGTGKYEQYF.

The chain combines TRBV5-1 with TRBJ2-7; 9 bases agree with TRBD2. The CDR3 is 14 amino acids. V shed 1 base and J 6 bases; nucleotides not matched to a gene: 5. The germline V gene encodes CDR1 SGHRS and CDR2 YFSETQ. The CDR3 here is CASSLSSGSLEQYF. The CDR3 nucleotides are TGCGCCAGCAGCTTGAGTAGCGGGAGTCTCGAGCAGTACTTC.

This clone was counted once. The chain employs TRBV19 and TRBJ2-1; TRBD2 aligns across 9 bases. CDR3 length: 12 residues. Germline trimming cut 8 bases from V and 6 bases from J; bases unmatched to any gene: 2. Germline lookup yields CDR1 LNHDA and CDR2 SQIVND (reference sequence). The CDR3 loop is CASRGLANEQFF. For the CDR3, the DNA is TGTGCCAGTCGGGGACTAGCCAATGAGCAGTTCTTC. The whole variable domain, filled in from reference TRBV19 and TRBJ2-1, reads DGGITQSPKYLFRKEGQNVTLSCEQNLNHDAMYWYRQDPGQGLRLIYYSQIVNDFQKGDIAEGYSVSREKKESFPLTVTSAQKNPTAFYLCASRGLANEQFFGPGTRLTVL.

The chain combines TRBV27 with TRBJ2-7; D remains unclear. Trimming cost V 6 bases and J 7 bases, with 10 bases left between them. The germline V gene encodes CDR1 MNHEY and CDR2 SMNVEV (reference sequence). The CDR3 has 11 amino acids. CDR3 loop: CASSYRMEQYF. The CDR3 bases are TGTGCCAGCAGCTACCGAATGGAGCAGTACTTC.

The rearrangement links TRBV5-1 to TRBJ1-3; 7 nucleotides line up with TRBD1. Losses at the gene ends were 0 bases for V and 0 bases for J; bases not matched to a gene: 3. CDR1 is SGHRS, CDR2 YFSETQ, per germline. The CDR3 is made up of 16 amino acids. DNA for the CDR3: TGCGCCAGCAGCTTGGAGGGGGCCTTCTCTGGAAACACCATATATTTT. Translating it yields CASSLEGAFSGNTIYF. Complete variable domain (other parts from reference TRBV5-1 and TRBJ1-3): KAGVTQTPRYLIKTRGQQVTLSCSPISGHRSVSWYQQTPGQGLQFLFEYFSETQRNKGNFPGRFSGRQFSNSRSEMNVSTLELGDSALYLCASSLEGAFSGNTIYFGEGSWLTVV.